These T cell receptor beta chains were read from a single sample in a study of blood T cell repertoires in COVID-19. Assay used: immunoSEQ multiplex PCR; TCRdb lists only in-frame clones, some missing. This table holds around 220,000 clones, around 85% found once. Sequencing used peripheral blood. The receptors derive from a human donor in a cohort sampled during active COVID-19. CDR3s include the opening cysteine and the closing phenylalanine or tryptophan. A D gene is named only where the DNA matches it firmly. Only part of the rows carry a size: once, few, many, or a class if the clone is expanded.

TRBD2	TRBV7-2	-	TRBJ2-3	TGTGCCAGCAGCTTCAAGCGGGACACAGATACGCAGTATTTT	CASSFKRDTDTQYF
-	TRBV5-4	-	TRBJ1-2	TGTGCCAGCAGCTTGATTGTAGAGTTTAACTATGGCTACACCTTC	CASSLIVEFNYGYTF
-	TRBV6-2/TRBV6-3	-	TRBJ2-4	TGTGCCAGCAGTTTGCGGGCGGACAACATTCAGTACTTC	CASSLRADNIQYF
-	TRBV7-2	-	TRBJ2-7	TGTGCCAGCAGCTTAGCGGAGCGGGCCGAGCAGTACTTC	CASSLAERAEQYF
-	TRBV28	-	TRBJ1-4	TGTGCCAGCAGTTTGAATCCCGGTAATGAAAAACTGTTTTTT	CASSLNPGNEKLFF
-	TRBV11-3	-	TRBJ2-7	TGTGCCAGCAGCCTGGGGCGGGGAACCTACGAGCAGTACTTC	CASSLGRGTYEQYF
TRBD1	TRBV28	-	TRBJ2-7	TGTGCCAGCATTCTTTCGGGACAGGGATACGAGCAGTACTTC	CASILSGQGYEQYF
-	TRBV10-3	-	TRBJ1-2	TGTGCCATCAGTGAGTTCTACTATGGCTACACCTTC	CAISEFYYGYTF
-	TRBV6-5	-	TRBJ1-1	TGTGCCAGCAGGGGGCAGGGAAAGAGAGGCACTGAAGCTTTCTTT	CASRGQGKRGTEAFF
TRBD1	TRBV20-1	-	TRBJ2-7	TGCAGTGCTAGTGGGACAGGGGGCTCCTACGAGCAGTACTTC	CSASGTGGSYEQYF
-	TRBV5-5	-	TRBJ1-1	TGTGCCAGCAGCCCGGGGGTTGCTGAAGCTTTCTTT	CASSPGVAEAFF
-	TRBV10-3	-	TRBJ2-1	TGTGCCATCACCCCCACTCCGCGAACCTACAATGAGCAGTTCTTC	CAITPTPRTYNEQFF
TRBD2	TRBV14	-	TRBJ2-7	TGTGCCAGCAGCCAAGATCCCCGACTAGCGGGAGCCTACGAGCAGTACTTC	CASSQDPRLAGAYEQYF
TRBD1	TRBV2	once	TRBJ1-1	TGTGCCAGCAGTCCTACAGGGGGTCCCGGAGCTTTCTTT	CASSPTGGPGAFF
TRBD1	TRBV4-2	-	TRBJ2-7	TGTGCCAGCAGCCAAGGACAGGGGCCCTCCTACGAGCAGTACTTC	CASSQGQGPSYEQYF